This TCR beta chain emerged from a study of T cells in Graves' hyperthyroidism and ophthalmopathy. The CDR3 has 15 residues. V gave up 11 bases and J gave up 0 bases, with 19 bases separating them. In germline, CDR1 is LNHDA, CDR2 SQIVND (reference sequence). TCR beta CDR3 regions were amplified from RNA transcripts. HTBI primers were the set used in a first-round RT-PCR of the TCR CDR3. TCRdb reprocessed the multiplex PCR reads with MiXCR, giving one entry per CDR3 protein. In the table there are hundreds of thousands of distinct CDR3 sequences, around 13% of which are singletons. The clonotype comes from a woman between 18 and 29 years old with Graves' hyperthyroidism. V usage is TRBV19 and J usage is TRBJ1-1; unclear D gene. Material for sequencing was blood. The CDR3 DNA reads as TGTGCCTCGCGTAATGTCGGCAGAATGAACACTGAAGCTTTCTTT. Translation gives CASRNVGRMNTEAFF.